What follows is one T cell receptor (beta chain) and its context. The time point was: patch test 3, about 24 weeks after DPC sensitization. Treatment reported: therapeutic diphenylcyclopropenone sensitization with weekly scalp DPC. The sample originates from a study of human T cells and chemical hapten exposure. Overall study: Sensitization involved placing 2% DPC onto a 2 cm by 2 cm region of upper inner arm skin.

TCRdb redid the calling of the RACE reads with MiXCR, one entry per CDR3 protein. The sample carries about 64,000 distinct CDR3 sequences, approximately 11% recorded once. CDR1 is SNHLY and CDR2 is FYNNEI in the germline V gene. Trimming took off 4 bases at V and 5 bases at J, with 15 bases between the two ends. The CDR3 loop spans 15 amino acids. The chain recombines TRBV2 with TRBJ1-5, with D tentatively TRBD1 (5 bases). This specimen was whole blood, taken in connection with sensitization to the hapten diphenylcyclopropenone (DPC). This clonotype was sampled from a woman between 25 and 40 years old with alopecia areata. Some clones in this sample may be carry-over from other donors' samples. CDR3 sequence (DNA): TGTGCCAGCAGTGTTACCGGGACCGAGGATCAGCCCCAGCATTTT. Translating it yields CASSVTGTEDQPQHF.